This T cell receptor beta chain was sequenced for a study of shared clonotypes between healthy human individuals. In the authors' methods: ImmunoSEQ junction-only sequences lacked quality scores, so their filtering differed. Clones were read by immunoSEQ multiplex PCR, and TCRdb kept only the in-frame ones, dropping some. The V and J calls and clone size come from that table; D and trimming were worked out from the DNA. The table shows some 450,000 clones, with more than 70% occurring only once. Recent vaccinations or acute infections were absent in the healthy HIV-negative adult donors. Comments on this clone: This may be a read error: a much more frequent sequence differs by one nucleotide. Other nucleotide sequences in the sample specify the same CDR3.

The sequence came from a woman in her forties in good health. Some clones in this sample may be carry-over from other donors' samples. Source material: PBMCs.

CDR3 DNA: TGTGCCAGCAGTTTGCCCGGACAGGGGAGGACCGGGGAGCTGTTTTTC. Amino acids: CASSLPGQGRTGELFF. The rearrangement uses TRBV28 and TRBJ2-2; the match to TRBD1 covers 9 bases. The CDR3 totals 16 residues. The germline V gene has CDR1 MDHEN and CDR2 SYDVKM.